The T cell receptor (beta chain) under discussion was sequenced for a study of T cells in Graves' hyperthyroidism and ophthalmopathy (dated by TCRdb to between 2018 and 2021). With respect to the entire study: To identify distinguishing TCR V-J signatures, a discovery cohort of some 100 patients was used, comprising fewer than 45 with Graves' ophthalmopathy and 57 with stable Graves' hyperthyroidism. Prospective prediction of ophthalmopathy was tested in an independent validation cohort consisting of roughly 19 hyperthyroidism patients and some 15 patients who later progressed to ophthalmopathy. The 95 to 100 discovery patients were divided at random into training and test sets in a 7:3 ratio. In six Graves' hyperthyroidism patients, the study also compared T-cell repertoires from thyroid tissue with T-cell repertoires from blood. After sampling, hyperthyroidism patients received methimazole starting at 30 mg daily, and ophthalmopathy patients received high-dose intravenous methylprednisolone. The paper reports TCR Vbeta CDR3 sequencing of 130 to 150 peripheral blood samples: some 44 ophthalmopathy, under 80 hyperthyroidism and around 17 progressor patients.

About this clonotype: Its antigen remains unidentified. The record has no base qualities; no much larger clone is one base away.

The paper's findings and limits, for the study overall: Most expanded thyroid clonotypes (frequency above 0.001) were also detected in blood, suggesting blood repertoires may reflect thyroid immune responses. During validation, the model predicted progression to ophthalmopathy a median of about 6.5 months ahead of onset, with approximately 71% sensitivity and 72% to 80% specificity. A 13 V-J signature model separated ophthalmopathy from stable hyperthyroidism, with roughly 88% sensitivity and about 81% specificity in cross-validation and 80%/75% in testing. Sample size was not statistically predetermined, and investigators were not blinded to group allocation.

Any patient with an uncontrolled infection, another autoimmune disease, pregnancy or lactation was excluded. Clinical symptoms, serum thyroxine and TRAb, thyroid ultrasound, and orbital computed tomography formed the basis for the diagnoses. Total RNA was extracted using Trizol reagent, and RNA quality was assessed on an Agilent 2100 Bioanalyzer. Deletion took 0 bases off V and 7 bases off J, with a span of 10 bases between the germline ends. CDR3 length: 13 amino acids, cysteine to phenylalanine. Just the 39-base CDR3 DNA is kept, in frame starting at base 1. The germline V gene provides CDR1 SGDLS and CDR2 YYNGEE. TCR beta CDR3 regions were amplified from RNA transcripts. For the first round of RT-PCR on the TCR CDR3, the HTBI primer set was used together with the Qiagen OneStep RT-PCR kit. Libraries were constructed in a second round of multiplex PCR, after which size selection and purification were carried out. Libraries were sequenced paired-end with 100 bp reads on an Illumina HiSeq2000. Per the original workflow: SOAPnuke was used to process the raw data, with reads discarded if the reads contained adapters or uncalled bases, had a mean Phred below 15, or lacked an exact constant-primer or identifier match. COPE v1.2.5 was used to merge high-quality paired reads, and clonotypes were defined as unique nucleotide sequences. Clonotypes were aligned to IMGT TRBV, TRBD and TRBJ reference segments using MiTCR v1.1. The analysis included only V-J combinations with a frequency above 0.0001, which together covered more than 98% of the repertoires. The TCS score was defined as the ratio of F50 (clonal expansion) to E x V (chaos), calculated using BLOSUM62-based TCRdist between CDR3 peptides within each V-J. Welch's t-statistics and random forest reduced some 510 V-J features to 10 to 15, which were used in a naive Bayes classifier (R e1071). Thyroid-blood repertoire similarity was quantified with the Morisita-Horn index. The public reads were reanalyzed by TCRdb: fastp trimming at Q25, MiXCR alignment, in-frame beta chains only. Each entry is one CDR3 protein sequence, shown with its most common DNA and genes. The V and J calls, along with clone size, are taken from TCRdb and not from the paper's own processing. For this sample there are roughly 570,000 distinct CDR3 sequences; around 46% appear just once. The ten largest clones take up around 19% of the sample.

This TCR came from an adult woman with Graves' disease, either hyperthyroidism or ophthalmopathy (not recorded which). Sequencing was performed on peripheral blood or thyroid tissue (not recorded which). The chain links TRBV9 with TRBJ1-1; no D gene can be assigned with confidence. In nucleotide form, the sequence is TGTGCCAGCAGCGTAGCCAGGTCGGGTGAAGCTTTCTTT. Its protein reads: CASSVARSGEAFF.